These 12 T cell receptor beta chains share one sample of origin, sequenced in a study of cytomegalovirus exposure and HLA in healthy donors. PCR amplification relied on 60 Vbeta primers (plus 13 Jbeta primers). Profiling relied on immunoSEQ multiplex PCR, and the TCRdb table lists in-frame clones only, not all of them. The sample lists 150,000 or so clones, approximately 80% seen once, with over 13% in the top ten. Material: PBMCs. These receptors came from a woman in her thirties or forties in good health and CMV-seronegative.

The chain employs TRBV6-5 and TRBJ2-7, with D perhaps TRBD1 (6 bases). Trimming cost V 7 bases and J 3 bases, with 19 bases left between them. The CDR3 spans 15 residues. Germline CDR1 reads MNHEY; CDR2 reads SVGAGI. CDR3 nucleotide sequence: TGTGCCAGCAAAGAACCGGGACAAATCCACTACGAGCAGTACTTC. Its protein is CASKEPGQIHYEQYF.

The chain employs TRBV28 and TRBJ2-6; 8 bases line up with TRBD2. Trimming removed 7 bases from V and 1 base from J; junction bases left unmatched: 6. Germline CDR1 is MDHEN and CDR2 is SYDVKM. The CDR3 consists of 16 residues. Written as DNA, the CDR3 is TGTGCCAGCACCCCGGGGGGGAAATCTGGGGCCAACGTCCTGACTTTC. It specifies CASTPGGKSGANVLTF.

V is TRBV15 and J is TRBJ2-1, with D maybe TRBD2 (8 bases). This CDR3 has 16 amino acids. With 5 bases removed from V and 5 bases from J, the gap between germline ends came to 19 bases. The germline CDR1 and CDR2 sequences are LNHNV and YYDKDF (reference sequence). The CDR3 DNA reads TGTGCCACCAGCTCAGGGGGGACTAGGGGCAACAATGAGCAGTTCTTC. This encodes CATSSGGTRGNNEQFF.

This chain connects TRBV6-1 to TRBJ2-3; 13 bases map to TRBD2. Germline CDR1 is MNHNS and CDR2 is SASEGT. With V trimmed by 4 bases and J by 4 bases, 5 bases remained unmatched. There are 16 residues in the CDR3. In DNA form, the CDR3 reads TGTGCCAGCAGTGCCGCCGGACTAGCGGGAGCAGATACGCAGTATTTT. The encoded protein is CASSAAGLAGADTQYF.

The chain joins TRBV28 to TRBJ2-4; D possibly corresponds to TRBD2 (5 bases). Germline V gene data show CDR1 as MDHEN and CDR2 as SYDVKM. The CDR3 is 16 amino acids. With 2 bases removed from V and 2 bases from J, the gap between germline ends came to 13 bases. The CDR3 DNA sequence: TGTGCCAGCAGTTTAGACGGGATAGTCTCCAAAAACATTCAGTACTTC. Residues: CASSLDGIVSKNIQYF.

On this clone: Germline is not matched at one junction end, which may reflect a read error. The chain combines TRBV7-7 with TRBJ2-2; the match to TRBD2 covers 7 bases. The CDR3 runs to 18 residues. Per germline, CDR1 SSHAT and CDR2 FNYEAQ (reference sequence). This CDR3 is CASSLVIATSANTGELFF. For the CDR3, the DNA is TGTGCTAGCAGCTTAGTTATTGCCACTAGCGCAAACACCGGGGAGCTGTTTTTT.

In its sample, this clone was seen once. V and J are TRBV5-1 and TRBJ2-1; 8 bases fit TRBD1. The CDR3 totals 14 residues. In germline, CDR1 is SGHRS, CDR2 YFSETQ. Trimming removed 3 bases from V and 6 bases from J; junction bases left unmatched: 5. The CDR3 protein is CASSSDREINEQFF. In DNA, the CDR3 is TGCGCCAGCAGCTCGGACAGGGAAATCAATGAGCAGTTCTTC.

This clone has a single count. J is TRBJ2-3 and V is TRBV4-3; TRBD2 matches at 8 bases. V dropped 1 base and J dropped 1; count of bases not matched to a gene: 7. Per germline, CDR1 LGHNA and CDR2 YSLEER. CDR3 length: 17 amino acids. CDR3 sequence reads: CASSQGPAGVGTDTQYF. CDR3 in DNA: TGCGCCAGCAGCCAAGGTCCAGCGGGGGTTGGCACAGATACGCAGTATTTT.

The chain combines TRBV10-3 with TRBJ2-1; 11 nucleotides agree with TRBD2. The CDR3 consists of 15 residues. The germline V gene encodes CDR1 ENHRY and CDR2 SYGVKD. Trimming removed 7 bases from V and 9 bases from J; junction bases left unmatched: 11. CDR3 loop: CAIKWEASGRFEQFF. CDR3 DNA: TGTGCCATCAAATGGGAGGCTAGCGGGAGGTTTGAGCAGTTCTTC.

V gene TRBV29-1 combines with J gene TRBJ2-3; 7 bases match TRBD1. Germline CDR1 reads SQVTM; CDR2 reads ANQGSEA. Trimming removed 0 bases from V and 6 bases from J; junction bases left unmatched: 9. CDR3 length equals 15 residues. DNA for the CDR3: TGCAGCGTTGAAGAGGTCGGGACAGAGAGCGATACGCAGTATTTT. Its protein is CSVEEVGTESDTQYF.

Regarding this clone: The junction departs from the called germline gene at one end, perhaps through a read error. The CDR3 DNA sequence: TGTTCCAGCAGCTTTGGAGGTGCAACTAATGAAAAACTGTTTTTT. As protein: CSSSFGGATNEKLFF. The chain combines TRBV7-9 with TRBJ1-4; D call uncertain. The length of the CDR3 is 15 residues. Germline V gene data show CDR1 as SEHNR and CDR2 as FQNEAQ (reference sequence).

The chain has TRBV9 and TRBJ2-5; maybe TRBD1 (9 bases). Germline assignment: CDR1 SGDLS and CDR2 YYNGEE. The CDR3 contains 21 residues. The V end was cut by 5 bases, the J end by 2 bases, with 34 bases between. Here the CDR3 DNA reads TGTGCCAGCAGTCATCATGGAGGGACAGGGATTCGATTAGCGGGACAAGAGACCCAGTACTTC. As protein: CASSHHGGTGIRLAGQETQYF.